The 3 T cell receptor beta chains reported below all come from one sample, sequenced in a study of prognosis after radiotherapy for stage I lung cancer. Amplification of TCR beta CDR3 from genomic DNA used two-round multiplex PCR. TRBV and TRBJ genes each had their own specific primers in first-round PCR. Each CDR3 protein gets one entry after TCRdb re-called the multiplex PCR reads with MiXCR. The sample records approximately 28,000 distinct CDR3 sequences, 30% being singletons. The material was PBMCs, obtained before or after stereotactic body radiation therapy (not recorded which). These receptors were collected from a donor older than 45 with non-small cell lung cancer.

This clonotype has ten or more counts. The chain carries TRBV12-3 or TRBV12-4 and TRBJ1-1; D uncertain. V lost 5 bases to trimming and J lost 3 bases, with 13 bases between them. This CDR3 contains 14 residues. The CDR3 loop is CASSTRFGYTEAFF. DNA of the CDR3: TGTGCCAGCAGTACCAGGTTCGGGTACACTGAAGCTTTCTTT.

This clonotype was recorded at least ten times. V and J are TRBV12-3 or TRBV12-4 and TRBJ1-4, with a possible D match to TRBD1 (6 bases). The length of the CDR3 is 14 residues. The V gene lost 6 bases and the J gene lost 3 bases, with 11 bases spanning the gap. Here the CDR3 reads CASSKGVSNEKLFF. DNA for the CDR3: TGTGCCAGCAGCAAGGGGGTTTCTAATGAAAAACTGTTTTTT.

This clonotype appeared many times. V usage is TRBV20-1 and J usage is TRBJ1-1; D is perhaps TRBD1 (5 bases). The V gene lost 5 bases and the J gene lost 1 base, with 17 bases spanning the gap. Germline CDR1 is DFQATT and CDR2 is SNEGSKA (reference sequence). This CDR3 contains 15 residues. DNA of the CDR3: TGCAGTGCTTTTTCGCCCGGGACCGCGAACACTGAAGCTTTCTTT. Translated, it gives CSAFSPGTANTEAFF.